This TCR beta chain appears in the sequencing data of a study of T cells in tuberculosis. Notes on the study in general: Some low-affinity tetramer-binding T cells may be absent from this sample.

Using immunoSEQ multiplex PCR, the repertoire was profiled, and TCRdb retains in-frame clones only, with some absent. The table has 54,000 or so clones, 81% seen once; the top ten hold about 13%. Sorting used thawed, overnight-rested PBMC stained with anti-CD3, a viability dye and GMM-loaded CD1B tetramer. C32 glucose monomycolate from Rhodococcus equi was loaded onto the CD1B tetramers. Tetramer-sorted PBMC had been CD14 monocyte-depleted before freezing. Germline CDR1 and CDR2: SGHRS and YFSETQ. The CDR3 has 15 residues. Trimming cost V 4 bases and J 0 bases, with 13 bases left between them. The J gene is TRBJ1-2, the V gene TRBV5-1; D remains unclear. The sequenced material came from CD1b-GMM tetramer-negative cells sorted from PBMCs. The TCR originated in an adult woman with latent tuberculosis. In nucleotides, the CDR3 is TGCGCCAGCAGCGTGGACGGTCCCTCTAACTATGGCTACACCTTC. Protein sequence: CASSVDGPSNYGYTF.